The rows below give T cell receptor beta chains drawn from one sample of a study of beta chain features in type 1 diabetes. Repertoires were generated with immunoSEQ multiplex PCR, while TCRdb's copy carries only in-frame clones and drops some. The sample shows hundreds of thousands of clones, approximately 14% of them seen only once. Sequencing was done on a sample of naive CD4+ T cells from blood. Receptors originate from a man younger than 45 in good health. CDR3s include the opening cysteine and the closing phenylalanine or tryptophan.

v_call,j_call,cdr3_aa
TRBV14,TRBJ2-3,CASSPGGWTDTQYF
TRBV30,TRBJ1-1,CAWSAGQTEAFF
TRBV6-1,TRBJ1-5,CASSDTGSNQPQHF
TRBV19,TRBJ2-5,CASSPGEKTQYF
TRBV11-3,TRBJ2-5,CASSLALRLAGQETQYF
TRBV7-9,TRBJ1-1,CASSPRADTNTEAFF
TRBV9,TRBJ2-5,CASSVLSSSSETQYF
TRBV7-9,TRBJ1-5,CASSQDRATKGQPQHF
TRBV5-1,TRBJ2-2,CASSPHTSGRSTGELFF
TRBV25-1,TRBJ1-2,CASRPIHQSPWGYTF
TRBV7-9,TRBJ1-5,CASSLADRGLHQPQHF
TRBV4-1,TRBJ2-3,CASSQEGLRGGRTDTQYF
TRBV7-2,TRBJ2-1,CASSSDRGSYNEQFF
TRBV11-1,TRBJ2-2,CASSLSRSAGELFF
TRBV10-3,TRBJ2-7,CAAGSDRGRYF
TRBV20-1,TRBJ1-2,CSAISDYGYTF
TRBV7-8,TRBJ2-1,CASRVNRGVPYNEQFF
TRBV30,TRBJ2-2,CAWSGLAGTSGELFF
TRBV29-1,TRBJ2-1,CSVGLGDEQFF
TRBV6-1,TRBJ2-5,CASSESTGFQETQYF
TRBV5-4,TRBJ2-5,CASRPGTTSGTQYF
TRBV4-3,TRBJ2-5,CASSQERQGAETQYF
TRBV9,TRBJ2-3,CASSGRDYHTDTQYF
TRBV29-1,TRBJ2-1,CSDGLADRHKPGYNEQFF
TRBV7-2,TRBJ2-6,CASTLWTLAGANVLTF
TRBV4-2,TRBJ2-2,CASSHGTSGTGELFF
TRBV5-6,TRBJ2-3,CASSSFGVTDTQYF
TRBV4-2,TRBJ2-2,CASSQEVMGNTGELFF
TRBV7-2,TRBJ2-5,CASSPRLVGTAQYF
TRBV19,TRBJ2-5,CASSISGSETQYF
TRBV5-4,TRBJ2-3,CASSLSGVSTDTQYF